Listed below are T cell receptor beta chains from one sample, sequenced in a study of blood T cell repertoires in COVID-19. Only in-frame clones appear in the TCRdb table, and some are missing; sequencing was by immunoSEQ multiplex PCR. The sample shows 150,000 or so clones, approximately 80% of them seen only once. Sequenced: peripheral blood. The receptor set was obtained from an older woman with acute or convalescent COVID-19. Each CDR3 is given with its conserved first and last residue. The order of the fields is J gene, D gene, V gene, clone size, CDR3 protein, CDR3 DNA. A D gene is named only where the DNA matches it firmly. Rows give clone size only sometimes, using once, few, many, or a class for an expanded clone.

j_gene: TRBJ1-2
d_gene: -
v_gene: TRBV19
abundance: -
CDR3aa: CASSSRLGGYTF
CDR3nt: TGTGCCAGTAGTTCTAGACTCGGGGGCTACACCTTC

j_gene: TRBJ2-2
d_gene: TRBD1
v_gene: TRBV7-9
abundance: -
CDR3aa: CASSLGQGANTGELFF
CDR3nt: TGTGCCAGCAGCTTAGGACAGGGGGCGAACACCGGGGAGCTGTTTTTT

j_gene: TRBJ2-3
d_gene: -
v_gene: TRBV7-3
abundance: -
CDR3aa: CASSLTGDTQYF
CDR3nt: TGTGCCAGCAGCTTAACCGGGGATACGCAGTATTTT

j_gene: TRBJ2-1
d_gene: TRBD2
v_gene: TRBV6-5
abundance: -
CDR3aa: CASREGRGRYNEQFF
CDR3nt: TGTGCCAGCAGGGAGGGGCGGGGGAGGTACAATGAGCAGTTCTTC

j_gene: TRBJ2-7
d_gene: -
v_gene: TRBV3-1/TRBV3-2
abundance: -
CDR3aa: CASSQRGGYEQYF
CDR3nt: TGTGCCAGCAGCCAAAGGGGAGGTTACGAGCAGTACTTC

j_gene: TRBJ1-5
d_gene: -
v_gene: TRBV7-2
abundance: -
CDR3aa: CASSLDWGPNQPQHF
CDR3nt: TGTGCCAGCAGCTTAGATTGGGGGCCTAATCAGCCCCAGCATTTT

j_gene: TRBJ1-6
d_gene: TRBD1
v_gene: TRBV5-6
abundance: -
CDR3aa: CASSLGTGASSYNSPLHF
CDR3nt: TGTGCCAGCAGCTTAGGGACAGGGGCGAGCTCCTATAATTCACCCCTCCACTTT

j_gene: TRBJ2-2
d_gene: TRBD2
v_gene: TRBV3-1/TRBV3-2
abundance: -
CDR3aa: CASSQDLHSGGSGELFF
CDR3nt: TGTGCCAGCAGCCAAGATCTTCATAGCGGGGGGTCAGGGGAGCTGTTTTTT

j_gene: TRBJ2-1
d_gene: -
v_gene: TRBV19
abundance: -
CDR3aa: CASSTYLSYNEQFF
CDR3nt: TGTGCCAGTAGCACTTATCTCTCCTACAATGAGCAGTTCTTC

j_gene: TRBJ1-1
d_gene: -
v_gene: TRBV9
abundance: -
CDR3aa: CASSAQTGVGTEAFF
CDR3nt: TGTGCCAGCAGCGCTCAGACTGGCGTCGGCACTGAAGCTTTCTTT

j_gene: TRBJ1-4
d_gene: -
v_gene: TRBV25-1
abundance: -
CDR3aa: CASGLGGKLFF
CDR3nt: TGTGCCAGCGGGTTAGGGGGAAAACTGTTTTTT

j_gene: TRBJ1-2
d_gene: -
v_gene: TRBV28
abundance: -
CDR3aa: CASSTPGTRVDYTF
CDR3nt: TGTGCCAGCAGCACACCCGGGACACGCGTCGACTACACCTTC

j_gene: TRBJ2-7
d_gene: TRBD2
v_gene: TRBV4-1
abundance: -
CDR3aa: CASSQVPGGPHYYEQYF
CDR3nt: TGCGCCAGCAGCCAAGTCCCGGGGGGGCCCCACTACTACGAGCAGTACTTC

j_gene: TRBJ2-5
d_gene: TRBD2
v_gene: TRBV24-1
abundance: -
CDR3aa: CATSDAGSGGASETQYF
CDR3nt: TGTGCCACCAGTGATGCGGGCAGCGGGGGGGCGTCGGAGACCCAGTACTTC

j_gene: TRBJ2-2
d_gene: -
v_gene: TRBV4-1
abundance: -
CDR3aa: CASSQDHPTLTNTGELFF
CDR3nt: TGCGCCAGCAGCCAAGATCACCCTACCCTAACGAACACCGGGGAGCTGTTTTTT

j_gene: TRBJ1-2
d_gene: -
v_gene: TRBV7-9
abundance: -
CDR3aa: CASSFGRDSVYGYTF
CDR3nt: TGTGCCAGCAGCTTCGGTCGGGATTCTGTTTATGGCTACACCTTC

j_gene: TRBJ1-4
d_gene: -
v_gene: TRBV19
abundance: -
CDR3aa: CATSTGSNAEKLFF
CDR3nt: TGTGCCACAAGTACAGGGTCTAATGCGGAAAAACTGTTTTTT

j_gene: TRBJ1-6
d_gene: -
v_gene: TRBV30
abundance: -
CDR3aa: CAWRVLSSYNSPLHF
CDR3nt: TGTGCCTGGAGAGTCTTGAGCTCCTATAATTCACCCCTCCACTTT

j_gene: TRBJ2-3
d_gene: TRBD1
v_gene: TRBV24-1
abundance: few
CDR3aa: CATSDPAETGGTDTQYF
CDR3nt: TGTGCCACCAGTGATCCCGCGGAAACAGGGGGCACAGATACGCAGTATTTT

j_gene: TRBJ1-2
d_gene: -
v_gene: TRBV10-3
abundance: -
CDR3aa: CAISESTARGYTF
CDR3nt: TGTGCCATCAGTGAGTCGACAGCTCGCGGCTACACCTTC

j_gene: TRBJ1-6
d_gene: -
v_gene: TRBV6-5
abundance: -
CDR3aa: CASRHEVHNSPLHF
CDR3nt: TGTGCCAGCCGCCATGAGGTGCATAATTCACCCCTCCACTTT

j_gene: TRBJ2-1
d_gene: TRBD1
v_gene: TRBV29-1
abundance: once
CDR3aa: CSVEVLTGGRGEQFF
CDR3nt: TGCAGCGTTGAAGTCTTGACAGGGGGCCGTGGGGAGCAGTTCTTC

j_gene: TRBJ1-5
d_gene: -
v_gene: TRBV4-1
abundance: -
CDR3aa: CASSQVGGFGYSNQPQHF
CDR3nt: TGCGCCAGCAGCCAAGTAGGAGGATTTGGGTATAGCAATCAGCCCCAGCATTTT

j_gene: TRBJ2-2
d_gene: TRBD2
v_gene: TRBV28
abundance: few
CDR3aa: CASRRGGTGELFF
CDR3nt: TGTGCCAGCAGGAGGGGAGGGACCGGGGAGCTGTTTTTT

j_gene: TRBJ1-5
d_gene: -
v_gene: TRBV28
abundance: once
CDR3aa: CASTRTRKSNQPQHF
CDR3nt: TGTGCCAGCACCAGAACCAGGAAAAGCAATCAGCCCCAGCATTTT

j_gene: TRBJ1-1
d_gene: TRBD1
v_gene: TRBV7-9
abundance: once
CDR3aa: CASSIGQGRTTEAFF
CDR3nt: TGTGCCAGCAGCATAGGACAGGGGAGGACCACTGAAGCTTTCTTT

j_gene: TRBJ1-4
d_gene: TRBD1
v_gene: TRBV18
abundance: -
CDR3aa: CASSPTGTTNEKLFF
CDR3nt: TGTGCCAGCTCGCCGACAGGGACAACTAATGAAAAACTGTTTTTT

j_gene: TRBJ1-4
d_gene: -
v_gene: TRBV19
abundance: -
CDR3aa: CASSSITGYEKLFF
CDR3nt: TGTGCCAGTAGTTCGATTACAGGGTATGAAAAACTGTTTTTT

j_gene: TRBJ1-2
d_gene: -
v_gene: TRBV12-3/TRBV12-4
abundance: -
CDR3aa: CASSRIEIGYTF
CDR3nt: TGTGCCAGCAGCCGAATAGAAATTGGCTACACCTTC

j_gene: TRBJ2-3
d_gene: TRBD2
v_gene: TRBV30
abundance: -
CDR3aa: CAWSVFTSGGTDTQYF
CDR3nt: TGTGCCTGGAGTGTTTTCACTAGCGGGGGCACAGATACGCAGTATTTT

j_gene: TRBJ2-1
d_gene: -
v_gene: TRBV7-3
abundance: -
CDR3aa: CASSATGNEQFF
CDR3nt: TGTGCCAGCAGCGCTACAGGGAATGAGCAGTTCTTC

j_gene: TRBJ2-5
d_gene: TRBD1
v_gene: TRBV10-2
abundance: -
CDR3aa: CASTQDRLETQYF
CDR3nt: TGCGCCAGCACCCAGGACAGGTTAGAGACCCAGTACTTC

j_gene: TRBJ1-1
d_gene: -
v_gene: TRBV6-5
abundance: -
CDR3aa: CASSPHRSEAFF
CDR3nt: TGTGCCAGCAGCCCACACCGGTCGGAGGCTTTCTTT

j_gene: TRBJ1-2
d_gene: TRBD1
v_gene: TRBV6-6
abundance: few
CDR3aa: CASSGTVNYGYTF
CDR3nt: TGTGCCAGCAGCGGGACAGTTAACTATGGCTACACCTTC

j_gene: TRBJ2-5
d_gene: TRBD2
v_gene: TRBV6-5
abundance: -
CDR3aa: CASRGASGSQETQYF
CDR3nt: TGTGCCAGCAGAGGGGCTAGCGGGAGCCAAGAGACCCAGTACTTC

j_gene: TRBJ1-5
d_gene: TRBD1
v_gene: TRBV28
abundance: -
CDR3aa: CASRYPIDRENQPQHF
CDR3nt: TGTGCCAGCAGATACCCAATCGACAGGGAGAATCAGCCCCAGCATTTT

j_gene: TRBJ2-1
d_gene: TRBD2
v_gene: TRBV3-1/TRBV3-2
abundance: -
CDR3aa: CASSQVASGGSYNEQFF
CDR3nt: TGTGCCAGCAGCCAAGTGGCTAGCGGGGGCTCCTACAATGAGCAGTTCTTC

j_gene: TRBJ1-2
d_gene: -
v_gene: TRBV7-2
abundance: -
CDR3aa: CASSLVSRGGYTF
CDR3nt: TGTGCCAGCAGCTTAGTGTCGAGGGGGGGCTACACCTTC

j_gene: TRBJ1-3
d_gene: TRBD1
v_gene: TRBV5-1
abundance: -
CDR3aa: CASKTGGSQNTIYF
CDR3nt: TGCGCCAGCAAGACAGGGGGCTCTCAGAACACCATATATTTT

j_gene: TRBJ2-5
d_gene: -
v_gene: TRBV27
abundance: -
CDR3aa: CASSLTDSQETQYF
CDR3nt: TGTGCCAGCAGTCTAACTGACAGTCAAGAGACCCAGTACTTC

j_gene: TRBJ1-1
d_gene: -
v_gene: TRBV27
abundance: -
CDR3aa: CASSPFVGVNTEAFF
CDR3nt: TGTGCCAGCAGCCCTTTTGTAGGAGTGAACACTGAAGCTTTCTTT

j_gene: TRBJ1-2
d_gene: -
v_gene: TRBV6-5
abundance: -
CDR3aa: CASSRETGNYGYTF
CDR3nt: TGTGCCAGCAGTCGAGAGACGGGGAACTATGGCTACACCTTC

j_gene: TRBJ2-1
d_gene: -
v_gene: TRBV7-9
abundance: -
CDR3aa: CASSLGFLAGLSYNEQFF
CDR3nt: TGTGCCAGCAGCTTAGGTTTCCTGGCGGGGCTTTCATACAATGAGCAGTTCTTC

j_gene: TRBJ2-1
d_gene: TRBD2
v_gene: TRBV5-1
abundance: few
CDR3aa: CASIPGVAGPNNEQFF
CDR3nt: TGCGCCAGCATCCCGGGGGTAGCGGGGCCGAACAATGAGCAGTTCTTC

j_gene: TRBJ2-7
d_gene: TRBD1
v_gene: TRBV11-2
abundance: -
CDR3aa: CASTENVWDRGVHEQYF
CDR3nt: TGTGCCAGCACCGAAAATGTTTGGGACAGGGGTGTCCACGAGCAGTACTTC

j_gene: TRBJ1-3
d_gene: -
v_gene: TRBV16
abundance: -
CDR3aa: CASSQEGSGNTIYF
CDR3nt: TGTGCCAGCAGCCAGGAGGGATCTGGAAACACCATATATTTT

j_gene: TRBJ1-2
d_gene: TRBD1
v_gene: TRBV2
abundance: -
CDR3aa: CASSVPGQGTHGYTF
CDR3nt: TGTGCCAGCAGTGTTCCGGGACAGGGTACGCACGGCTACACCTTC

j_gene: TRBJ2-5
d_gene: TRBD2
v_gene: TRBV5-1
abundance: -
CDR3aa: CASSLDSGGSETQYF
CDR3nt: TGCGCCAGCAGCTTGGATAGCGGGGGTAGTGAGACCCAGTACTTC

j_gene: TRBJ1-5
d_gene: -
v_gene: TRBV4-1
abundance: -
CDR3aa: CASSQEVNRVNQPQHF
CDR3nt: TGCGCCAGCAGCCAAGAGGTGAACAGGGTCAATCAGCCCCAGCATTTT

j_gene: TRBJ2-5
d_gene: TRBD2
v_gene: TRBV7-8
abundance: -
CDR3aa: CASSSRGGDRKQETQYF
CDR3nt: TGTGCCAGCAGCTCGCGGGGGGGCGATAGAAAGCAAGAGACCCAGTACTTC

j_gene: TRBJ2-2
d_gene: -
v_gene: TRBV19
abundance: -
CDR3aa: CASSSRIANTGELFF
CDR3nt: TGTGCCAGTAGTTCCAGAATCGCGAACACCGGGGAGCTGTTTTTT